These T cell receptor beta chains were read from a single sample in a study of cytomegalovirus exposure and HLA in healthy donors. The protocol was immunoSEQ multiplex PCR, while the TCRdb copy is restricted to in-frame clones and leaves out a portion. The table has a few hundred thousand clones, around 80% seen once. Input material: PBMCs. These receptors all stem from an older woman in good health and CMV-seropositive. Both conserved end residues are part of each CDR3. A D gene is named only where the DNA matches it firmly. A row's size may be missing; if present it is once, few, many or a size class.

few	-	TRBV7-7	TRBJ1-1	TGTGCCAGCAGCCCTAATATTGACACTGAAGCTTTCTTT	CASSPNIDTEAFF
-	TRBD1	TRBV29-1	TRBJ2-5	TGCAGCGGTAGGACAGGGGTAGAGACCCAGTACTTC	CSGRTGVETQYF
-	-	TRBV9	TRBJ1-5	TGTGCCAGCAGCGAAGGGGGGGATATTGGGCAGCCCCAGCATTTT	CASSEGGDIGQPQHF
-	TRBD2	TRBV5-1	TRBJ2-7	TGCGCCAGCAGCTTGGGTATCGGCGGGAGGGCCGGACACGAGCAGTACTTC	CASSLGIGGRAGHEQYF
-	-	TRBV2	TRBJ1-1	TGTGCCAGCAGTATAAGGCCAGGAGGCACTGAAGCTTTCTTT	CASSIRPGGTEAFF
-	TRBD1	TRBV7-9	TRBJ2-7	TGTGCCAGCAGTATAACCGGGACAGGGTATTACGAGCAGTACTTC	CASSITGTGYYEQYF
-	-	TRBV5-1	TRBJ2-7	TGCGCCAGCAGCACCTCGAACCCGGCCTACGAGCAGTACTTC	CASSTSNPAYEQYF
-	-	TRBV7-6	TRBJ1-2	TGTGCCAGCAGCTTATCAGTGTTCGGCTACACCTTC	CASSLSVFGYTF
-	TRBD2	TRBV5-6	TRBJ2-1	TGTGCCAGCAGCTTGGCTAGGGCCGGGACTAGCGGGAGTTATGAGCAGTTCTTC	CASSLARAGTSGSYEQFF
-	TRBD2	TRBV6-5	TRBJ2-7	TGTGCCAGCAGACTTACTAGCGGGAGTAACAACGAGCAGTACTTC	CASRLTSGSNNEQYF
-	TRBD2	TRBV5-1	TRBJ2-2	TGCGCCAGCAGCCCCGATAGCGGGGGGGCCGGCGGGGAGCTGTTTTTT	CASSPDSGGAGGELFF
once	TRBD2	TRBV5-1	TRBJ2-7	TGCGCCAGCAACGACGGGAGGGCTCGAGAGCAGTACTTC	CASNDGRAREQYF
few	TRBD1	TRBV9	TRBJ2-3	TGTGCCAGCAGTGGACAGGGTGGTGGCAGCACAGATACGCAGTATTTT	CASSGQGGGSTDTQYF